Below, 26 T cell receptor beta chains from the same sample are listed, as sequenced in a study of early T cells in non-severe SARS-CoV-2 infection. TCRdb used MiXCR to reprocess the 5' RACE reads, holding one entry per CDR3 protein. The repertoire consists of some 12,000 distinct CDR3 sequences, with 4.8% occurring once and the leading ten covering roughly 9.5%. The specimen sequenced was whole blood. These receptors all stem from an adult who was a healthcare worker with PCR-confirmed SARS-CoV-2 infection or an uninfected control (not recorded which).

By proportion, this clonotype is medium-sized. The genes are TRBV20-1 and TRBJ2-7, with D possibly matching TRBD2 (5 bases). CDR1 and CDR2 from the germline V gene are DFQATT and SNEGSKA (reference sequence). The CDR3 consists of 14 residues. V was pared by 5 bases and J by 2 bases, with 16 bases between. CDR3 nucleotides: TGCAGTGCTCTCCGGGGAGCGATGACCTACGAGCAGTACTTC. Translating gives CSALRGAMTYEQYF.

This clonotype was observed many times. This chain's CDR3 is CASSLVSGTSGVRADTQYF. In nucleotides, the CDR3 is TGCGCCAGCAGCTTAGTTTCCGGGACTAGCGGGGTCCGGGCAGATACGCAGTATTTT. V and J are TRBV5-1 and TRBJ2-3, with 13 positions matching TRBD2. Trimming at V came to 2 bases and at J to 4 bases, leaving 13 bases not matched to a gene. This CDR3 is 19 amino acids long. CDR1 and CDR2 from the germline V gene are SGHRS and YFSETQ.

This clonotype was seen at least ten times. The chain carries TRBV6-1 and TRBJ2-5; 7 bases fit TRBD1. With 4 bases clipped from V and 1 base from J, the junction kept 3 bases outside the gene matches. Germline CDR1 and CDR2: MNHNS and SASEGT. CDR3 length: 14 amino acids. The CDR3 here is CASSAGQPQETQYF. For the CDR3, the DNA is TGTGCCAGCAGTGCGGGACAGCCCCAAGAGACCCAGTACTTC.

This clonotype has ten or more counts. The chain recombines TRBV6-4 with TRBJ2-1; 10 bases map to TRBD2. There are 14 residues in the CDR3. The germline V gene encodes CDR1 MRHNA and CDR2 SNTAGT. After removal of 4 bases from V and 6 bases from J, the junction contained 3 bases not matched to a gene. The DNA for the CDR3 is TGTGCCAGCAGTGTGGAGCGGGGGGGCAATGAGCAGTTCTTC. Its protein is CASSVERGGNEQFF.

V usage is TRBV20-1 and J usage is TRBJ2-3, with D uncertain. V lost 6 bases and J 6 bases, leaving 16 bases between the germline ends. From germline, CDR1 is DFQATT and CDR2 SNEGSKA (reference sequence). The CDR3 sequence is 13 residues long. As DNA, the CDR3 is TGCAGTGCCCTGGGCAGGAACGGGGATACGCAGTATTTT. This gives the protein CSALGRNGDTQYF.

Relative to its sample, this clonotype is medium-sized (0.01 to 0.1%). V gene TRBV24-1 combines with J gene TRBJ2-2; D uncertain. Between the trimmed V and J ends, which lost 5 bases and 3 bases, there was a span of 12 bases. The CDR3 sequence is 15 residues long. Germline V CDR1 and CDR2: KGHDR, SFDVKD. As DNA, the CDR3 is TGTGCCACCAGTGCTACGGAATCCGACACCGGGGAGCTGTTTTTT. Translated: CATSATESDTGELFF.

At least ten counts were recorded for this clonotype. The chain carries TRBV5-1 and TRBJ1-6; D unclear. The germline V gene has CDR1 SGHRS and CDR2 YFSETQ. With 6 bases removed from V and 6 bases from J, the gap between germline ends came to 19 bases. The CDR3 length is 16 residues. CDR3 in DNA: TGCGCCAGCACTTTGGGAGCTTTGGCGAGTAATTCACCCCTCCACTTT. Amino acid sequence: CASTLGALASNSPLHF.

This clonotype was counted many times. This chain connects TRBV5-1 to TRBJ1-1, with 7 bases identical to TRBD1. The CDR3 spans 13 residues. Losses at the gene ends were 4 bases for V and 7 bases for J; bases not matched to a gene: 7. CDR1 and CDR2 (germline): SGHRS, YFSETQ. The chain's CDR3 is CASSVGTAVEAFF. CDR3 nucleotide sequence: TGCGCCAGCAGCGTCGGGACAGCTGTTGAAGCTTTCTTT.

This clonotype ranks as medium-sized. Written as DNA, the CDR3 is TGTGCCATCACGGAGGGGCTCAGCTCCTACGAGCAGTACTTC. Its protein product is CAITEGLSSYEQYF. This chain links TRBV10-3 with TRBJ2-7, with a tentative D call TRBD2 (6 bases). The CDR3 loop spans 14 amino acids. CDR1 is ENHRY, CDR2 SYGVKD, per germline. Trimming took 7 bases from V and 0 from J, leaving 13 bases between them.

By share, this clonotype ranks as medium-sized. The chain is built from TRBV18 and TRBJ1-5; weak D call: TRBD1 (6 bases). Trimming shortened V by 3 bases and J by 1 base, and 13 bases separated the two germline ends. Germline CDR1 KGHSH, CDR2 LQKENI. The CDR3 is 16 amino acids. The DNA for the CDR3 is TGTGCCAGCTCACCGCAGGGGTTGGACAGCAATCAGCCCCAGCATTTT. Translating gives CASSPQGLDSNQPQHF.

This clonotype was counted at least ten times. The DNA of the CDR3 is TGTGCCAGCAGCCGAACTAGCGGGGGGGCAAGAGAGCAGTTCTTC. Translation: CASSRTSGGAREQFF. The genes are TRBV5-4 and TRBJ2-1; 13 bases fit TRBD2. Unmatched junction bases numbered 8, after V lost 4 bases and J lost 10 bases. Germline V gene lookup returns CDR1 SGHNT and CDR2 YYREEE (reference sequence). This CDR3 region has 15 residues.

The sample holds many counts of this clonotype. V is TRBV7-8 and J is TRBJ2-7, with D possibly TRBD2 on 6 matching bases. CDR3 length: 15 amino acids. Trimming removed 5 bases at V and 9 bases at J, with 23 bases between. CDR1 is SGHVS, CDR2 FQNEAQ, per germline. DNA for the CDR3: TGTGCCAGCAGCCGCCGCGGGGCGGGTCCCCGCGGGCAGTACTTC. As protein: CASSRRGAGPRGQYF.

This clonotype has ten or more counts. This chain joins TRBV29-1 and TRBJ2-7; the D gene is possibly TRBD1 (5 bases). Germline CDR1 reads SQVTM; CDR2 reads ANQGSEA. The CDR3 loop spans 13 amino acids. The V and J ends lost 4 bases and 6 bases respectively, with 16 bases between them. This chain's CDR3 is CSVASSREGEQYF. In DNA form, the CDR3 reads TGCAGCGTTGCCTCCTCCAGGGAAGGCGAGCAGTACTTC.

Relative to its sample, this clonotype is medium-sized. The chain couples TRBV6-6 to TRBJ2-2, with D perhaps given as TRBD1 or TRBD2 (6 bases each). The CDR3 totals 16 residues. Germline CDR1 is MNHNY and CDR2 is SVGAGI (reference sequence). V shed 4 bases and J shed 4 bases, with 16 bases lying between them. The CDR3 spells CASSSRGGSGTGELFF. The DNA for the CDR3 is TGTGCCAGCAGTTCCAGAGGGGGTAGCGGCACCGGGGAGCTGTTTTTT.

This clonotype has at least ten counts. The rearrangement joins TRBV29-1 to TRBJ2-1, with 12 bases that match TRBD2. V shed 2 bases and J 5 bases; nucleotides not matched to a gene: 4. Germline V gives CDR1 SQVTM, CDR2 ANQGSEA. The CDR3 has 15 amino acids. The CDR3, as DNA: TGCAGCGTTGAACCCCCTAGCGGGGGGGACAATGAGCAGTTCTTC. As protein: CSVEPPSGGDNEQFF.

At least ten counts were recorded for this clonotype. The rearrangement joins TRBV30 to TRBJ1-3; D is uncertain. Germline V CDR1 and CDR2: GTSNPN, SVGIG (reference sequence). The CDR3 totals 16 residues. With 3 bases removed from V and 0 bases from J, the gap between germline ends came to 15 bases. CDR3 in amino acids: CAWRNNQCYSGNTIYF. In nucleotides, the CDR3 is TGTGCCTGGAGGAACAATCAGTGTTACTCTGGAAACACCATATATTTT.

The table lists this clonotype with many counts. V gene TRBV4-1 combines with J gene TRBJ1-4; perhaps TRBD1 as D (6 bases). The CDR3 spans 13 residues. V was trimmed by 4 bases and J by 7 bases, leaving 10 bases between them. Germline V CDR1 and CDR2: MGHRA, YSYEKL. The CDR3 reads CASSLRGGEKLFF. The CDR3 coding sequence is TGCGCCAGCAGCCTCAGGGGCGGTGAAAAACTGTTTTTT.

This clonotype appeared many times. The chain links TRBV20-1 to TRBJ1-6; TRBD1 agrees at 10 bases. CDR1 and CDR2 (germline): DFQATT, SNEGSKA (reference sequence). V lost 5 bases, J lost 7 bases, and 5 bases stayed unmatched. The CDR3 totals 14 residues. The CDR3 DNA sequence: TGCAGTGCTCCGGACAGGGGGGACAATTCACCCCTCCACTTT. The encoded protein is CSAPDRGDNSPLHF.

This clonotype was detected only a few times. This chain connects TRBV7-2 to TRBJ2-7; 8 nucleotides align to TRBD1. CDR1 SGHTA and CDR2 FQGNSA come from the germline V gene. V gave up 2 bases and J gave up 6 bases; unmatched junction bases: 9. The CDR3 totals 15 residues. Here the CDR3 reads CASSLSGTGGGEQYF. The CDR3 DNA reads TGTGCCAGCAGCTTATCCGGGACAGGAGGGGGCGAGCAGTACTTC.

This clonotype was recorded a few times. As DNA, the CDR3 is TGTGCCAGCAGTCAGGAGGGAGGGTGGCCCCCCTACGAGCAGTACTTC. Translating gives CASSQEGGWPPYEQYF. The V and J genes are TRBV12-3 or TRBV12-4 and TRBJ2-7; 7 bases are a match to TRBD2. This CDR3 has 16 residues. V dropped 5 bases and J dropped 2; count of bases not matched to a gene: 12.

This chain links TRBV7-6 with TRBJ2-7; no definite D call. This CDR3 region has 11 residues. Germline V gene sequence: CDR1 SGHVS, CDR2 FNYEAQ. V was cut by 5 bases and J by 6 bases, with 8 bases left in between. CDR3 sequence reads: CASSDSSEQYF. The CDR3 region has the DNA TGTGCCAGCAGCGACTCATCCGAGCAGTACTTC. Using reference TRBV7-6 and TRBJ2-7 for the parts outside the CDR3, the full variable domain is GAGVSQSPRYKVTKRGQDVALRCDPISGHVSLYWYRQALGQGPEFLTYFNYEAQQDKSGLPNDRFSAERPEGSISTLTIQRTEQRDSAMYRCASSDSSEQYFGPGTRLTVT.

This clonotype was detected ten times or more. This chain joins TRBV7-2 and TRBJ2-1, with 8 bases that match TRBD1. This CDR3 contains 15 residues. The germline V gene has CDR1 SGHTA and CDR2 FQGNSA. The junction had 2 bases not matched to a gene; V was cut back by 4 bases and J by 0 bases. This chain's CDR3 is CASSSDRGSYNEQFF. CDR3 nucleotides: TGTGCCAGCAGCTCCGACAGGGGCTCCTACAATGAGCAGTTCTTC.

The rearrangement links TRBV9 to TRBJ2-7, with a weak D call TRBD2 (6 bases). Trimming stripped 0 bases from V and 6 bases from J, with 10 bases between. The CDR3 totals 13 residues. Looked up from germline, CDR1 is SGDLS and CDR2 is YYNGEE. The CDR3 DNA reads TGTGCCAGCAGCGTAGTAGAGACTAGCGAGCAGTACTTC. Protein sequence: CASSVVETSEQYF. Based on the CDR3 plus reference TRBV9 and TRBJ2-7, the full variable domain is DSGVTQTPKHLITATGQRVTLRCSPRSGDLSVYWYQQSLDQGLQFLIQYYNGEERAKGNILERFSAQQFPDLHSELNLSSLELGDSALYFCASSVVETSEQYFGPGTRLTVT.

This chain connects TRBV12-3 or TRBV12-4 to TRBJ2-7; TRBD1 agrees at 8 bases. V lost 5 bases to trimming and J lost 0 bases; unmatched junction nucleotides: 3. The CDR3 contains 14 residues. In DNA, the CDR3 is TGTGCCAGCAGTAGGGACAGGTTCTCCTACGAGCAGTACTTC. Translating it yields CASSRDRFSYEQYF.

With regard to this clonotype: One end of the junction varies from germline; a read error may be responsible. The chain employs TRBV11-2 and TRBJ1-1; D not resolved. Germline CDR1 reads SGHAT; CDR2 reads FQNNGV. This CDR3 is 13 amino acids long. This CDR3 reads CASNLSSPVEAFF. The CDR3 DNA sequence: TGTGCCAGCAACTTATCTTCCCCCGTGGAAGCTTTCTTT.

The chain uses TRBV4-2 and TRBJ2-3, with TRBD2 as a possible D gene (5 bases). The CDR3 totals 16 residues. Per the germline V gene, CDR1 is LGHNA and CDR2 is YNFKEQ. V dropped 0 bases and J dropped 5 bases, with 15 bases sitting between them. In DNA form, the CDR3 reads TGTGCCAGCAGCCAAGAACCAGAGCGGACCCAAGATACGCAGTATTTT. It codes for CASSQEPERTQDTQYF.